In its sample, the clone carrying this T cell receptor beta chain was seen a few times. Its specificity is not known. Gene names and germline match the mouse. With the read ending 1 residue before the CDR3 end, the germline J gene is used to fill in that end. This specimen belongs to a study of tissue T cells after allogeneic stem cell transplantation. Overall study results and limits: Across patients, clones rarely overlapped, yet motif clusters were shared tissue-specifically. Blood and spleen captured only part of the tissue TCR repertoire. Anatomically similar tissues had similar TCR repertoires within each patient.

Profiled with immunoSEQ multiplex PCR; TCRdb holds only in-frame clones, not every one. This sample has about 5,200 clones, with roughly a third found just once. Time point denoted: mouse harvest day 14 after allogeneic transplant. The graft held 10^6 splenic CD5+ T cells and 10^7 T-cell-depleted bone marrow cells. Mice had MHC-mismatched B6 into BALB/c GVHD, sampled day 7 or 14. From germline, CDR1 is LGHNA and CDR2 YSYQKL. The CDR3 loop spans 14 amino acids. Trimming pared 0 bases from V and 2 bases from J, leaving 6 bases between. V gene TRBV2 combines with J gene TRBJ2-5; possible D gene TRBD2, 5 bases. The TCR comes from a female BALB/c mouse given C57BL/6 T cells with graft-versus-host disease after an allogeneic hematopoietic cell transplant. Material: skin. The CDR3 region is CASSQDWGQDTQYF. The sequenced CDR3 bases are TGTGCCAGCAGCCAAGATTGGGGCCAAGACACCCAGTAC.